This entry lists 2 T cell receptor beta chains sequenced from one sample in a study of shared clonotypes between healthy human individuals. Data came from immunoSEQ multiplex PCR; TCRdb stores just in-frame clones and leaves some out. Of around 1.9 million clones detected, 93% appear once; the ten largest clones hold more than 1.5%. Terminally differentiated effector memory CD45RA+ cells were excluded by CCR7 positive selection of CD45RO-negative cells. Specimen: naive CD8+ T cells from PBMCs. These TCRs come from a man between 18 and 29 years old in good health. Some clones in this sample may be carry-over from other donors' samples.

V usage is TRBV7-6 and J usage is TRBJ2-7, with TRBD1 identical over 7 bases. The CDR3 runs to 15 residues. V was pared by 1 base and J by 1 base, with 4 bases of the junction left unmatched. CDR1 and CDR2 from the germline V gene are SGHVS and FNYEAQ. CDR3 bases: TGTGCCAGCAGCTTAGACAGGGGCCTATCCTACGAGCAGTACTTC. Its protein product is CASSLDRGLSYEQYF.

This rearrangement joins TRBV27 to TRBJ1-2, with TRBD1 matching over 10 bases. With 8 bases clipped from V and 3 bases from J, the junction kept 9 bases outside the gene matches. The germline CDR1 and CDR2 sequences are MNHEY and SMNVEV (reference sequence). This CDR3 comprises 15 residues. CDR3 sequence reads: CASGLGQGLYYGYTF. The CDR3 nucleotides are TGTGCCAGCGGCCTGGGACAGGGGTTATACTATGGCTACACCTTC.